The 32 T cell receptor beta chains listed next were all sequenced from one sample in a study of shared clonotypes between healthy human individuals. Assay: immunoSEQ multiplex PCR; the TCRdb copy retains only in-frame clones and omits some. The repertoire holds 650,000 to 700,000 clones, with 90% as singletons. The sequencing input was memory CD8+ T cells from PBMCs. Subset given: CD45RO+ cells pooled with CCR7-negative TemRA cells. The receptors come from a man younger than 35 in good health. Some clones in this sample may be carry-over from other donors' samples.

This rearrangement joins TRBV6-1 to TRBJ2-1; D remains unclear. CDR3 length: 19 amino acids. CDR1 MNHNS and CDR2 SASEGT come from the germline V gene. Trimming pared 1 base from V and 4 bases from J, leaving 23 bases between. CDR3 sequence (DNA): TGTGCCAGCAGTGAAGAGTATTGGGTGGAGTGGGTGGGATACAATGAGCAGTTCTTC. It translates to CASSEEYWVEWVGYNEQFF.

This chain uses TRBV19 with TRBJ1-1, with D unresolved. Germline V gene data show CDR1 as LNHDA and CDR2 as SQIVND (reference sequence). This CDR3 is 12 amino acids long. Trimming removed 1 base from V and 8 bases from J, with 8 bases in between. The CDR3 DNA reads as TGTGCCAGTAGTATAGCGGGAGACGAAGCTTTCTTT. Its protein is CASSIAGDEAFF.

The chain links TRBV5-1 to TRBJ2-1; 11 positions match TRBD2. Trimming at V came to 3 bases and at J to 10 bases, leaving 3 bases not matched to a gene. The V gene's germline CDR1 is SGHRS and CDR2 YFSETQ. The CDR3 runs to 13 residues. This chain's CDR3 is CASSSGLAEEQFF. The CDR3 DNA follows: TGCGCCAGCAGCTCGGGACTAGCGGAAGAGCAGTTCTTC.

This clone has only a few counts. The rearrangement joins TRBV29-1 to TRBJ1-1, with 7 nucleotides matching TRBD1. The V segment lost 1 base and the J segment 8 bases; nucleotides outside the gene matches: 4. In germline, CDR1 is SQVTM, CDR2 ANQGSEA. The CDR3 spans 12 residues. CDR3 in DNA: TGCAGCGTTGAAGGACAGGGTTACGAAGCTTTCTTT. It translates to CSVEGQGYEAFF.

This CDR3 is CASSPGQASTDTQYF. The CDR3 nucleotides are TGTGCCAGCAGCCCAGGACAGGCTAGCACAGATACGCAGTATTTT. This chain connects TRBV27 to TRBJ2-3; 7 bases are shared with TRBD1. Trimming cost V 6 bases and J 0 bases; bases outside gene matches: 6. This CDR3 is built from 15 residues. The germline V gene encodes CDR1 MNHEY and CDR2 SMNVEV (reference sequence).

Here the CDR3 reads CASFIAGVETQYF. In DNA form, the CDR3 reads TGTGCCAGCTTCATAGCGGGAGTCGAGACCCAGTACTTC. This chain joins TRBV7-9 and TRBJ2-5, with 9 bases matching TRBD2. The V gene's germline CDR1 is SEHNR and CDR2 FQNEAQ (reference sequence). This CDR3 comprises 13 residues. The ends lost 8 bases at V and 5 bases at J; junction bases unmatched: 6.

This chain joins TRBV10-3 and TRBJ2-3, with TRBD2 identical over 11 bases. The junction had 6 bases not matched to a gene; V was cut back by 0 bases and J by 4 bases. This CDR3 has 17 residues. The germline V gene encodes CDR1 ENHRY and CDR2 SYGVKD. The CDR3 DNA follows: TGTGCCATCAGTGAGTCGTCGGCTAGCGGGAGGTCAGATACGCAGTATTTT. Translation: CAISESSASGRSDTQYF.

V usage is TRBV30 and J usage is TRBJ2-5, with 8 bases lining up with TRBD1. The CDR3 is made up of 15 amino acids. The J segment lost 5 bases and the V segment lost 3 bases, leaving 11 bases of the junction unmatched. Germline CDR1 is GTSNPN and CDR2 is SVGIG (reference sequence). CDR3 residues: CAWSLVRGRGETQYF. For the CDR3, the DNA is TGTGCCTGGAGCCTAGTCAGGGGGCGAGGGGAGACCCAGTACTTC.

The J gene is TRBJ2-7, the V gene TRBV14; the D gene is possibly TRBD1 (6 bases). Trimming took 2 bases from V and 1 from J, leaving 15 bases between them. This CDR3 contains 16 residues. The germline CDR1 and CDR2 sequences are SGHDN and FVKESK. CDR3 nucleotide sequence: TGTGCCAGCAGCCAATCCAGGGACACCATTTCCTACGAGCAGTACTTC. Translating gives CASSQSRDTISYEQYF.

The chain carries TRBV28 and TRBJ2-1, with 12 bases fitting TRBD1. Germline loops: CDR1 MDHEN, CDR2 SYDVKM. CDR3 length: 17 amino acids. Losses at the gene ends were 10 bases for V and 9 bases for J; bases not matched to a gene: 19. CDR3 sequence reads: CATTSRVRDRGLGEQFF. DNA for the CDR3: TGTGCCACCACATCCCGGGTACGGGACAGGGGGCTCGGTGAGCAGTTCTTC.

V usage is TRBV23-1 and J usage is TRBJ2-7; tentatively, D is TRBD1 (6 bases). TRBV23-1 is noted as an ORF with a role that remains uncertain. This CDR3 spans 15 amino acids. Trimming took off 2 bases at V and 2 bases at J, with 13 bases between the two ends. As DNA, the CDR3 is TGCGCCAGCAGTCAAAAGGACAGTACTGCCTACGAGCAGTACTTC. It codes for CASSQKDSTAYEQYF.

A remark on this clone: The identical CDR3 is also encoded by other nucleotide sequences in the sample. The J gene is TRBJ2-2, the V gene TRBV28; the match to TRBD2 covers 8 bases. The CDR3 spans 15 residues. J gave up 4 bases and V 3 bases, and 4 bases lay outside the gene matches. Germline assignment: CDR1 MDHEN and CDR2 SYDVKM. CDR3 loop: CASSLRLAGTGELFF. The CDR3 coding sequence is TGTGCCAGCAGTTTGCGGCTAGCGGGCACCGGGGAGCTGTTTTTT.

This clone is a singleton in its sample. At one end the junction does not follow the germline gene, possibly because of a read error. The rearrangement links TRBV10-3 to TRBJ2-7; D is possibly TRBD1 or TRBD2 (5 bases each). Germline CDR1 and CDR2: ENHRY and SYGVKD. The CDR3 has 12 residues. The CDR3 DNA follows: TGCACCATAGGGGCCGGGGTTGGCGAGCAGTACTTC. This translates into CTIGAGVGEQYF.

This chain uses TRBV27 with TRBJ2-7, with a tentative D call TRBD2 (5 bases). With 4 bases removed from V and 1 base from J, the gap between germline ends came to 11 bases. From germline, CDR1 is MNHEY and CDR2 SMNVEV (reference sequence). The CDR3 covers 14 residues. CDR3 sequence (DNA): TGTGCCAGCAGTTCTCCCGGAGGATCCTACGAGCAGTACTTC. The encoded protein is CASSSPGGSYEQYF.

This clone occurred once. V and J are TRBV11-2 and TRBJ1-4, with D unclear. Trimming took off 5 bases at V and 14 bases at J, with 18 bases between the two ends. Germline V lookup: CDR1 SGHAT, CDR2 FQNNGV. The CDR3 is made up of 13 amino acids. The CDR3 sequence is CASSPPGRTGLFF. Here the CDR3 DNA reads TGTGCCAGCAGCCCCCCCGGGAGGACGGGTCTGTTTTTT.

The chain couples TRBV5-1 to TRBJ2-7; no definite D call. CDR3 size: 12 residues. From germline, CDR1 is SGHRS and CDR2 YFSETQ. V was pared by 0 bases and J by 2 bases, with 3 bases between. CDR3 sequence (DNA): TGCGCCAGCAGCTTGGAGACCTACGAGCAGTACTTC. Protein: CASSLETYEQYF.

The chain combines TRBV15 with TRBJ1-3; D gene uncertain. This CDR3 is 15 amino acids long. Deletions cut 6 bases from V and 0 bases from J, with 12 bases between. Germline CDR1 LNHNV, CDR2 YYDKDF (reference sequence). CDR3 sequence: CATSRGPFSGNTIYF. CDR3 in DNA: TGTGCCACCAGTCGAGGACCGTTCTCTGGAAACACCATATATTTT.

This chain connects TRBV14 to TRBJ2-1, with TRBD2 matching over 14 bases. This CDR3 is 17 amino acids long. The germline V gene encodes CDR1 SGHDN and CDR2 FVKESK. The junction had 6 bases not matched to a gene; V was cut back by 4 bases and J by 4 bases. The CDR3 DNA reads TGTGCCAGCAGCCCTTGGACTAGCGGGAGGATTTACAATGAGCAGTTCTTC. Encoded protein: CASSPWTSGRIYNEQFF.

The chain has TRBV7-3 and TRBJ2-1; 9 nucleotides line up with TRBD2. In germline, CDR1 is SGHTA, CDR2 FQGTGA. With V trimmed by 4 bases and J by 6 bases, 13 bases remained unmatched. There are 17 residues in the CDR3. CDR3 region: CASSSFPSGEALNEQFF. In nucleotides, the CDR3 is TGTGCCAGCAGCTCTTTTCCTAGCGGGGAAGCCCTCAATGAGCAGTTCTTC.

This clone was counted between two and nine times. This same CDR3 is encoded by further DNA sequences in the sample. This rearrangement joins TRBV30 to TRBJ1-1; tentative D call: TRBD1 (5 bases). V lost 0 bases and J 1 base, leaving 12 bases between the germline ends. The CDR3 is 15 amino acids. Germline-derived CDR1 and CDR2 are GTSNPN and SVGIG (reference sequence). DNA of the CDR3: TGTGCCTGGAGTGTAACGGGGGAATGGAACACTGAAGCTTTCTTT. It codes for CAWSVTGEWNTEAFF. The entire variable domain, with the rest obtained from reference TRBV30 and TRBJ1-1, is as follows: SQTIHQWPATLVQPVGSPLSLECTVEGTSNPNLYWYRQAAGRGLQLLFYSVGIGQISSEVPQNLSASRPQDRQFILSSKKLLLSDSGFYLCAWSVTGEWNTEAFFGQGTRLTVV.

The rearrangement joins TRBV7-8 to TRBJ2-2; 10 nucleotides align to TRBD1. Germline lookup yields CDR1 SGHVS and CDR2 FQNEAQ. The CDR3 extends over 18 amino acids. V lost 5 bases, J lost 6 bases, and 15 bases stayed unmatched. For the CDR3, the DNA is TGTGCCAGCAGCCGGAGGGGACAGGGGAATCGGTTGGCCGGGGAGCTGTTTTTT. Amino acids: CASSRRGQGNRLAGELFF.

The rearrangement links TRBV6-6 to TRBJ2-1; D remains ambiguous. The ends were cut back, 6 bases at V and 9 bases at J, with 3 bases in the middle. This CDR3 is built from 9 residues. CDR1 and CDR2 (germline): MNHNY, SVGAGI (reference sequence). CDR3 in amino acids: CASSPEQFF. Written as DNA, the CDR3 is TGTGCCAGCAGCCCTGAGCAGTTCTTC.

V gene TRBV7-9 combines with J gene TRBJ2-1; TRBD2 matches 12 bases. The CDR3 runs 15 residues. The V gene end was trimmed by 6 bases and the J gene end by 4 bases; junction bases not matched to a gene: 4. Germline V gene data show CDR1 as SEHNR and CDR2 as FQNEAQ (reference sequence). The CDR3 loop is CASRELAGGYNEQFF. DNA of the CDR3: TGTGCCAGCAGAGAGCTAGCGGGAGGGTACAATGAGCAGTTCTTC.

The chain combines TRBV4-3 with TRBJ1-5; D remains unclear. The V gene lost 1 base and the J gene lost 6 bases, with 16 bases spanning the gap. The germline V gene has CDR1 LGHNA and CDR2 YSLEER. This CDR3 spans 16 amino acids. The CDR3 DNA reads TGCGCCAGCAGCCAAGTTTTTGGTGGAACGGGTCAGCCCCAGCATTTT. It encodes CASSQVFGGTGQPQHF.

The chain links TRBV7-9 to TRBJ2-1, with TRBD2 matching 8 bases. Per germline, CDR1 SEHNR and CDR2 FQNEAQ (reference sequence). There are 15 residues in the CDR3. V trimming: 4 bases; J trimming: 4 bases; junction bases outside the gene matches: 6. CDR3 amino acids: CASSSREVLYNEQFF. CDR3 coding DNA: TGTGCCAGCAGCTCGCGGGAGGTCCTATACAATGAGCAGTTCTTC.

The DNA for the CDR3 is TGTGCCAGCAGCTTACTAGCGGGAGTGTCAGAGGAGACCCAGTACTTC. Its protein product is CASSLLAGVSEETQYF. The chain links TRBV7-6 to TRBJ2-5; TRBD2 aligns across 10 bases. CDR3 length: 16 residues. J lost 5 bases, V lost 2 bases, and 8 bases had no gene match. The germline V gene encodes CDR1 SGHVS and CDR2 FNYEAQ.

This clone was observed a handful of times. V and J are TRBV7-8 and TRBJ2-2; D gene ambiguous. The V gene lost 1 base and the J gene lost 0 bases, with 21 bases spanning the gap. Germline lookup yields CDR1 SGHVS and CDR2 FQNEAQ. This CDR3 contains 20 residues. For the CDR3, the DNA is TGTGCCAGCAGCTTAGTTGGGTTTGTCGCCCTCCGGACGAACACCGGGGAGCTGTTTTTT. Translation gives CASSLVGFVALRTNTGELFF.

The chain has TRBV7-9 and TRBJ2-1; 15 nucleotides align to TRBD2. V shed 4 bases and J 6 bases; nucleotides not matched to a gene: 7. Looked up from germline, CDR1 is SEHNR and CDR2 is FQNEAQ (reference sequence). This CDR3 contains 17 residues. CDR3 nucleotides: TGTGCCAGCAGCTCACGGACTAGCGGGAGGGTATTCAATGAGCAGTTCTTC. It encodes CASSSRTSGRVFNEQFF.

This clone came up once. The chain has TRBV29-1 and TRBJ2-7, with 7 nucleotides matching TRBD1. V gave up 3 bases and J gave up 4 bases; unmatched junction bases: 3. Germline CDR1 SQVTM, CDR2 ANQGSEA. The CDR3 is made up of 12 amino acids. The CDR3 sequence: CSVEGTEYEQYF. The CDR3 nucleotides are TGCAGCGTTGAGGGGACAGAATACGAGCAGTACTTC.

The J gene is TRBJ2-7, the V gene TRBV5-1; TRBD2 matches at 11 bases. This CDR3 has 15 amino acids. Germline CDR1 and CDR2: SGHRS and YFSETQ. V lost 0 bases, J lost 4 bases, and 3 bases stayed unmatched. The DNA for the CDR3 is TGCGCCAGCAGCTTGGGACTAGCGGGAATTTACGAGCAGTACTTC. It is translated as CASSLGLAGIYEQYF.

The rearrangement links TRBV9 to TRBJ2-1, with D tentatively TRBD1 or TRBD2 (5 bases each). Germline CDR1 SGDLS, CDR2 YYNGEE. CDR3 size: 13 residues. Trimming took 4 bases from V and 8 from J, leaving 13 bases between them. CDR3 in DNA: TGTGCCAGCAGCTTGGGGGTAATGTATGAGCAGTTCTTC. Protein: CASSLGVMYEQFF.

The V call is TRBV7-8, the J call TRBJ2-1; 7 nucleotides match TRBD2. The germline V gene has CDR1 SGHVS and CDR2 FQNEAQ. The CDR3 runs to 16 residues. The trim removed 7 bases at V and 3 bases at J, leaving 12 bases unmatched. CDR3 loop: CASNPTRLADYNEQFF. CDR3 in DNA: TGTGCCAGCAACCCGACCAGACTAGCTGACTACAATGAGCAGTTCTTC.